The T cell receptor (beta chain) under discussion was sequenced for a study of graft-versus-host responses after intestinal transplantation. Concerning this clone: Antigen: not known.

Here immunoSEQ multiplex PCR was the method, and the copy in TCRdb shows in-frame clones only, minus some. The table has about 96,000 clones, 80% to 95% seen once. Trimming pared 3 bases from V and 7 bases from J, leaving 15 bases between. From germline, CDR1 is GTSNPN and CDR2 SVGIG (reference sequence). The CDR3 has 13 residues. The sequenced sample was unstimulated CD4+ T cells sorted from spleen or lymph node cells, obtained before intestinal transplant. The J gene is TRBJ1-2, the V gene TRBV30; D uncertain. This receptor was taken from a human donor who received an intestinal transplant. For the CDR3, the DNA is TGTGCCTGGAGAATTGACGGGAACGCTGGCTACACCTTC. Translating it yields CAWRIDGNAGYTF.